The 25 T cell receptor beta chains below were found in one sample sequenced in a study of CXCR3-negative and CXCR3-positive naive CD8 T cells. UMI-labeled 5' RACE yielded the TRB cDNA libraries. TCRdb re-called the 5' RACE reads and catalogs CDR3 proteins one per entry, DNA excluded. In all, the sample yields approximately 24,000 distinct CDR3 sequences. Sequencing input: naive CXCR3- CD8+ T cells from blood. Subset here: CD45RO-CCR7+CD27+CD95- naive CD8+ T cells lacking CXCR3 (TNR3-). All receptors come from a human donor in good health. Some clones in this sample may be carry-over from other donors' samples.

The rearrangement joins TRBV6-1 to TRBJ1-4. Germline V CDR1 and CDR2: MNHNS, SASEGT. There are 16 residues in the CDR3. The CDR3 sequence: CASSEAAGTPSEKLFF.

CDR3 region: CSANPLTVYNEQFF. The chain links TRBV20-1 to TRBJ2-1. CDR1 and CDR2 from the germline V gene are DFQATT and SNEGSKA (reference sequence). The CDR3 length is 14 residues.

The chain employs TRBV7-8 and TRBJ2-1; TCRdb reports TRBD1, a call that lacks DNA to check it against. This CDR3 contains 13 residues. Germline CDR1 is SGHVS and CDR2 is FQNEAQ. CDR3 region: CASSSGLLNEQFF.

The chain is built from TRBV10-2 and TRBJ1-1; TCRdb proposes TRBD1, but this gene call is untestable without DNA. This CDR3 region has 12 residues. The germline V gene encodes CDR1 WSHSY and CDR2 SAAADI. CDR3 sequence: CASYGGQGISFF.

The V call is TRBV7-6, the J call TRBJ2-2; TCRdb names TRBD2, which stays unverified in the absence of DNA. CDR3 length equals 18 residues. The germline V gene has CDR1 SGHVS and CDR2 FNYEAQ. The CDR3 sequence is CASSGLGRAEFDTGELFF.

The chain carries TRBV5-1 and TRBJ2-1; as DNA is missing, the TRBD1 call by TCRdb cannot be tested. Germline CDR1 and CDR2: SGHRS and YFSETQ. The length of the CDR3 is 15 residues. CDR3 loop: CASSFGASGGDEQFF.

The chain has TRBV19 and TRBJ1-5; with no DNA, the TCRdb D assignment of TRBD1 cannot be verified. The CDR3 contains 15 residues. Germline values: CDR1 LNHDA, CDR2 SQIVND (reference sequence). Here the CDR3 reads CASQFTGSSNQPQHF.

V gene TRBV7-9 combines with J gene TRBJ2-1; the TCRdb D gene call, TRBD2, has no DNA to confirm it. The CDR3 contains 14 residues. The germline V gene encodes CDR1 SEHNR and CDR2 FQNEAQ (reference sequence). This chain's CDR3 is CASSRAGRYNEQFF.

The J gene is TRBJ2-2, the V gene TRBV7-7. Germline CDR1 and CDR2: SSHAT and FNYEAQ (reference sequence). The CDR3 contains 12 residues. CDR3 in amino acids: CASSDQGGELFF.

The chain couples TRBV6-2 or TRBV6-3 to TRBJ2-7. This CDR3 has 12 residues. CDR1 is MNHEY and CDR2 is SVGEGT in the germline V gene. CDR3 amino acids: CASKLNSYEQYF.

The V call is TRBV7-6, the J call TRBJ2-5. Germline V CDR1 and CDR2: SGHVS, FNYEAQ. This CDR3 is 12 amino acids long. The chain's CDR3 is CASRLGQETQYF.

The chain joins TRBV2 to TRBJ1-4; TCRdb picks TRBD1, but there is no DNA to check that call. The CDR3 length is 16 residues. CDR1 is SNHLY and CDR2 is FYNNEI in the germline V gene. The CDR3 region is CASSTWDGKLNEKLFF.

The V gene is TRBV7-9, the J gene TRBJ2-5. The V gene's germline CDR1 is SEHNR and CDR2 FQNEAQ (reference sequence). The CDR3 totals 11 residues. The CDR3 is CASSWVETQYF.

The chain joins TRBV11-1 to TRBJ2-7; TCRdb's D call, TRBD1, is unchecked because there is no DNA. CDR1 SGHAT and CDR2 FQDESV come from the germline V gene (reference sequence). CDR3 length: 14 amino acids. CDR3 region: CASSSRGRTYEQYF. The full variable domain, in which reference TRBV11-1 and TRBJ2-7 provide the parts outside the CDR3, is EAEVAQSPRYKITEKSQAVAFWCDPISGHATLYWYRQILGQGPELLVQFQDESVVDDSQLPKDRFSAERLKGVDSTLKIQPAELGDSAMYLCASSSRGRTYEQYFGPGTRLTVT.

The V call is TRBV19, the J call TRBJ1-6; TCRdb lists TRBD1, though no DNA is available to test this call. CDR1 and CDR2 from the germline V gene are LNHDA and SQIVND (reference sequence). The CDR3 is 14 residues long. CDR3 sequence: CASSWVRDNSPLHF.

The chain couples TRBV15 to TRBJ1-6; TCRdb's D call, TRBD1, is unchecked because there is no DNA. This CDR3 is built from 14 residues. Germline values: CDR1 LNHNV, CDR2 YYDKDF (reference sequence). CDR3 residues: CATSEWDGDSPLHF.

The chain is built from TRBV7-2 and TRBJ1-1. CDR1 and CDR2 (germline): SGHTA, FQGNSA. The CDR3 is made up of 12 amino acids. The CDR3 sequence is CASSWGWSEAFF.

The chain couples TRBV30 to TRBJ2-7; TCRdb indicates TRBD1, and absent DNA this call remains unverified. Germline CDR1 reads GTSNPN; CDR2 reads SVGIG (reference sequence). The CDR3 runs to 14 residues. CDR3 sequence reads: CAWSAGQGAGEQYF.

The chain uses TRBV29-1 and TRBJ2-2. The CDR3 totals 13 residues. Germline-derived CDR1 and CDR2 are SQVTM and ANQGSEA. CDR3 sequence: CSVERQNYRELFF.

This chain connects TRBV7-9 to TRBJ2-7; TCRdb selects TRBD1, and the lack of DNA leaves this call unchecked. This CDR3 is 15 amino acids long. Germline V gives CDR1 SEHNR, CDR2 FQNEAQ (reference sequence). CDR3 in amino acids: CASSSPTGLAYEQYF.

The chain links TRBV20-1 to TRBJ1-5. From germline, CDR1 is DFQATT and CDR2 SNEGSKA (reference sequence). The CDR3 contains 11 residues. The CDR3 spells CSASENQPQHF.

This chain's CDR3 is CSVGGIDEGALSYNEQFF. The chain joins TRBV29-1 to TRBJ2-1; TCRdb designates TRBD2, a call that cannot be tested without DNA. The CDR3 extends over 18 amino acids. Germline V gene data show CDR1 as SQVTM and CDR2 as ANQGSEA.

The V gene is TRBV20-1, the J gene TRBJ2-7. The CDR3 is 15 amino acids. CDR1 and CDR2 (germline): DFQATT, SNEGSKA (reference sequence). CDR3 residues: CSARDPTSGVYEQYF.

The chain combines TRBV7-2 with TRBJ2-1. Germline CDR1 reads SGHTA; CDR2 reads FQGNSA. The length of the CDR3 is 15 residues. The CDR3: CASSSLLWSYNEQFF. Combining the CDR3 with reference TRBV7-2 and TRBJ2-1 gives the whole variable domain GAGVSQSPSNKVTEKGKDVELRCDPISGHTALYWYRQSLGQGLEFLIYFQGNSAPDKSGLPSDRFSAERTGGSVSTLTIQRTQQEDSAVYLCASSSLLWSYNEQFFGPGTRLTVL.

The chain carries TRBV29-1 and TRBJ2-2; the D gene TCRdb calls, TRBD1, cannot be checked with no DNA. Per germline, CDR1 SQVTM and CDR2 ANQGSEA. The CDR3 contains 12 residues. The CDR3 sequence: CSVETGAGELFF.